The 10 T cell receptor beta chains below all came from one sample that was sequenced in a study of cytomegalovirus exposure and HLA in healthy donors. Use of 60 Vbeta and 13 Jbeta primers characterized the PCR. The table came from immunoSEQ multiplex PCR; TCRdb's copy has only in-frame clones and leaves some out. In the table there are about 190,000 clones, 65% to 85% of which are singletons. Material: PBMCs. These receptors all come from a man aged 18 to 30 in good health and CMV-seronegative.

V usage is TRBV6-5 and J usage is TRBJ1-5, with 10 bases fitting TRBD1. Germline V gene data show CDR1 as MNHEY and CDR2 as SVGAGI. After removal of 6 bases from V and 6 bases from J, the junction contained 5 bases not matched to a gene. The CDR3 covers 14 residues. The CDR3 protein is CASRRTGGVQPQHF. CDR3 in DNA: TGTGCCAGCAGGCGGACAGGGGGTGTTCAGCCCCAGCATTTT.

The CDR3 DNA reads TGCGCCAGCAGTGAGTGGACAGGGGGCAGGGAGACCCAGTACTTC. It specifies CASSEWTGGRETQYF. The rearrangement uses TRBV10-2 and TRBJ2-5; 11 bases line up with TRBD1. V lost 1 base, J lost 5 bases, and 3 bases stayed unmatched. CDR3 length: 15 residues. Germline assignment: CDR1 WSHSY and CDR2 SAAADI.

This clone has a handful of counts. The chain employs TRBV18 and TRBJ2-7, with 10 positions matching TRBD1. CDR3 size: 15 residues. Germline assignment: CDR1 KGHSH and CDR2 LQKENI. Trimming took 5 bases from V and 7 from J; bases not matched to a gene: 11. The CDR3: CASSVAGTGVSEQYF. CDR3 DNA sequence: TGTGCCAGCTCAGTAGCCGGGACAGGGGTGTCAGAGCAGTACTTC.

The rearrangement joins TRBV4-1 to TRBJ2-1; D not certain. The germline V gene has CDR1 MGHRA and CDR2 YSYEKL. Trimming removed 5 bases at V and 10 bases at J, with 9 bases between. The CDR3 spans 11 residues. CDR3 residues: CASSVAAEQFF. The CDR3 DNA reads as TGCGCCAGCAGCGTGGCAGCGGAGCAGTTCTTC.

The V gene is TRBV7-2, the J gene TRBJ2-5; 12 bases are shared with TRBD2. The trim removed 2 bases at V and 4 bases at J, leaving 2 bases unmatched. CDR3 size: 15 residues. Germline V gene sequence: CDR1 SGHTA, CDR2 FQGNSA. The CDR3, as DNA: TGTGCCAGCAGCTTAAGACTAGCGGGAGTAGAGACCCAGTACTTC. Amino acids: CASSLRLAGVETQYF. Using reference TRBV7-2 and TRBJ2-5 for the parts outside the CDR3, the full variable domain is GAGVSQSPSNKVTEKGKDVELRCDPISGHTALYWYRQSLGQGLEFLIYFQGNSAPDKSGLPSDRFSAERTGGSVSTLTIQRTQQEDSAVYLCASSLRLAGVETQYFGPGTRLLVL.

The V and J genes are TRBV2 and TRBJ2-1; TRBD2 aligns across 7 bases. CDR3 length equals 15 residues. The ends lost 4 bases at V and 6 bases at J; junction bases unmatched: 9. Germline V lookup: CDR1 SNHLY, CDR2 FYNNEI. The DNA of the CDR3 is TGTGCCAGCAGTGCTGCCTCCTCGGGGGGCAATGAGCAGTTCTTC. Protein sequence: CASSAASSGGNEQFF.

About this clone itself: Additional DNA sequences in this sample encode the identical CDR3. The chain combines TRBV19 with TRBJ2-7; 10 bases map to TRBD2. The junction had 11 bases not matched to a gene; V was cut back by 9 bases and J by 0 bases. The CDR3 extends over 16 amino acids. Germline assignment: CDR1 LNHDA and CDR2 SQIVND (reference sequence). The CDR3 is CARRNRTSGSSYEQYF. The CDR3, as DNA: TGTGCCAGAAGAAATCGGACTAGCGGAAGCTCCTACGAGCAGTACTTC.

A few counts support this clone. The V gene is TRBV7-2, the J gene TRBJ2-3, with 7 bases fitting TRBD1. After removal of 1 base from V and 6 bases from J, the junction contained 13 bases not matched to a gene. Germline V gene lookup returns CDR1 SGHTA and CDR2 FQGNSA. The CDR3 covers 17 residues. The CDR3, as DNA: TGTGCCAGCAGCTTAGGGGCCGGCAGGGGGAAACGGGATACGCAGTATTTT. The encoded protein is CASSLGAGRGKRDTQYF.

The chain links TRBV10-2 to TRBJ2-3; no clear D gene. The CDR3 is 13 amino acids. Trimming left V 4 bases short and J 1 base short, with 6 bases between. Per germline, CDR1 WSHSY and CDR2 SAAADI. CDR3 protein: CASSVRGTDTQYF. CDR3 nucleotides: TGCGCCAGCAGTGTTCGGGGCACAGATACGCAGTATTTT.

The V and J genes are TRBV7-8 and TRBJ2-1; a weak D match, TRBD2 (7 bases). Per the germline V gene, CDR1 is SGHVS and CDR2 is FQNEAQ. This CDR3 contains 15 residues. Trimming shortened V by 5 bases and J by 3 bases, and 14 bases separated the two germline ends. CDR3 nucleotides: TGTGCCAGCAGCCCGGGCGGGGGACACTACAATGAGCAGTTCTTC. It specifies CASSPGGGHYNEQFF.